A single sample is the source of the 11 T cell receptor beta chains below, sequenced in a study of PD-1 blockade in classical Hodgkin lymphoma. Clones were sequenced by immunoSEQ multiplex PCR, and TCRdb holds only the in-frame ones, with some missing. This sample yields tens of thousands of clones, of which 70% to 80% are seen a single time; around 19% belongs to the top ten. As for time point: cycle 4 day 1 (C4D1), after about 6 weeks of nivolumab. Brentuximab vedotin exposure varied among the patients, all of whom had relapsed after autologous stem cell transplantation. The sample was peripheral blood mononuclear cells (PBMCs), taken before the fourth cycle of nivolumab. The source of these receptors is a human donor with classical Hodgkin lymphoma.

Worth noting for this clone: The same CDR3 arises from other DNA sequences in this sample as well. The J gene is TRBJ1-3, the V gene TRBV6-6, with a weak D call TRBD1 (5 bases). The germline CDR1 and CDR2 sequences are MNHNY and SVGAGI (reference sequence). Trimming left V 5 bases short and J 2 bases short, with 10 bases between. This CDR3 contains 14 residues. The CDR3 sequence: CASSNGQAGNTIYF. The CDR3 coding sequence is TGTGCCAGCAGTAACGGACAAGCTGGAAACACCATATATTTT.

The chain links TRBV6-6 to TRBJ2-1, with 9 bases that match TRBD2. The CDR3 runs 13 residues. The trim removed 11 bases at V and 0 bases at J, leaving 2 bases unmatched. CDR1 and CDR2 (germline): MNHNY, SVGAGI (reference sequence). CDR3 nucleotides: TGTGCCGCGGGGGGGAGCTCCTACAATGAGCAGTTCTTC. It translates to CAAGGSSYNEQFF.

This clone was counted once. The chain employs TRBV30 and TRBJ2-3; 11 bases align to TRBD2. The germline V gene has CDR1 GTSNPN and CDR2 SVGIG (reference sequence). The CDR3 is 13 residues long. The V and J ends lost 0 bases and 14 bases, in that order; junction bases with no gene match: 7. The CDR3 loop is CAWSVLAGDGGYF. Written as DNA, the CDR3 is TGTGCCTGGAGTGTACTAGCGGGGGACGGAGGGTATTTT.

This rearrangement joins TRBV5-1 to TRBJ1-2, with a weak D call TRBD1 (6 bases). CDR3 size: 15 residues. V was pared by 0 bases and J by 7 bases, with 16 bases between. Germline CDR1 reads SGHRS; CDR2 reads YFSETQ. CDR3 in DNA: TGCGCCAGCAGCTTGGACCCCGGGACATCGGGTGGCTACACCTTC. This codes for CASSLDPGTSGGYTF.

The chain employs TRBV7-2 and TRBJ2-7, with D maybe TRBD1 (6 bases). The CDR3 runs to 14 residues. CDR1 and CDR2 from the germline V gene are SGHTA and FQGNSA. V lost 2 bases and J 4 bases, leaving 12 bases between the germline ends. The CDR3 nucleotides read TGTGCCAGCAGCTTACTATTTACAGGGTACGAGCAGTACTTC. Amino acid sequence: CASSLLFTGYEQYF.

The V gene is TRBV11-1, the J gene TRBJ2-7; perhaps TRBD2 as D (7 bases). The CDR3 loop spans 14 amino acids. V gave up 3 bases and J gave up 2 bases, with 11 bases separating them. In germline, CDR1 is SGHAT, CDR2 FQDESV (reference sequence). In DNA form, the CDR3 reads TGTGCCAGCAGCTTGGGAGGGGGGGCCTACGAGCAGTACTTC. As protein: CASSLGGGAYEQYF.

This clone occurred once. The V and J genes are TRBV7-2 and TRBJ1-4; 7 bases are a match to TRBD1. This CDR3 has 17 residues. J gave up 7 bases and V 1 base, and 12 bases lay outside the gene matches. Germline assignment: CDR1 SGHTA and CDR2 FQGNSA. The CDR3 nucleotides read TGTGCCAGCAGCTTAGGTTCTGGACAGGAAAAGACTGAAAAACTGTTTTTT. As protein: CASSLGSGQEKTEKLFF.

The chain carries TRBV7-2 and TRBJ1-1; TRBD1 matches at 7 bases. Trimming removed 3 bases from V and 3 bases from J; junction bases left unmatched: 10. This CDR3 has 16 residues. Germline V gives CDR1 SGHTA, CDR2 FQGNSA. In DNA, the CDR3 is TGTGCCAGCAGCTTTCCCCCGGGCAGGGGGGACACTGAAGCTTTCTTT. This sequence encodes CASSFPPGRGDTEAFF.

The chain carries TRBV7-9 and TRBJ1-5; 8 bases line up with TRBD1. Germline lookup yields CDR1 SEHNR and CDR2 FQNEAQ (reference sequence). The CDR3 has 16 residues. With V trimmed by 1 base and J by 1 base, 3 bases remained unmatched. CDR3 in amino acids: CASSLETGGSNQPQHF. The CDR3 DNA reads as TGTGCCAGCAGCTTAGAAACAGGGGGGAGCAATCAGCCCCAGCATTTT.

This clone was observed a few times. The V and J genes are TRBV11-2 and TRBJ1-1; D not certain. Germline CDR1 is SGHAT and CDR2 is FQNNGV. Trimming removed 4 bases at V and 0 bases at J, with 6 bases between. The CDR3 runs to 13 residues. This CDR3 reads CASSWVMNTEAFF. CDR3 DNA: TGTGCCAGCAGCTGGGTTATGAACACTGAAGCTTTCTTT. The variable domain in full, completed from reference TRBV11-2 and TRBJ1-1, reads EAGVAQSPRYKIIEKRQSVAFWCNPISGHATLYWYQQILGQGPKLLIQFQNNGVVDDSQLPKDRFSAERLKGVDSTLKIQPAKLEDSAVYLCASSWVMNTEAFFGQGTRLTVV.

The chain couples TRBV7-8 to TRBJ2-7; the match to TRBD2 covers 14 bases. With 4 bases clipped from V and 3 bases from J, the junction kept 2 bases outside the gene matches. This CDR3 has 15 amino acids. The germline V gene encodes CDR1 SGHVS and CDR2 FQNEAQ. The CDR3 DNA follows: TGTGCCAGCAGCTATGGGACTAGCGGGGGCTACGAGCAGTACTTC. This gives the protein CASSYGTSGGYEQYF.